This T cell receptor beta chain was documented in a study of cytomegalovirus exposure and HLA in healthy donors. Study at large: Around 77% of some 390 genotyped donors fell in the Caucasian-associated ancestry cluster.

On this clone itself: Its antigen is unknown.

Trimming stripped 7 bases from V and 3 bases from J, with 8 bases between. Germline loops: CDR1 SGHDT, CDR2 YYEEEE. CDR3 length equals 12 residues. General study findings and limits: Confirmation in vitro established that a few CMV-associated chains were specific for CMV antigens.

Both 60 Vbeta primers and 13 Jbeta primers went into the PCR. Repertoires were generated with immunoSEQ multiplex PCR, while TCRdb's copy carries only in-frame clones and drops some. The sample yields 140,000 to 150,000 clones, around three quarters seen once. The chain is built from TRBV5-6 and TRBJ1-3; D not certain. Sequencing input: PBMCs. This receptor was taken from a man in his forties in good health and CMV-seropositive. Here the CDR3 reads CASAGNGNTIYF. CDR3 nucleotide sequence: TGTGCCAGCGCAGGAAATGGAAACACCATATATTTT.